These 29 T cell receptor beta chains originate from one sample sequenced in a study of beta chain features in type 1 diabetes. Expressed TCRB transcripts got sequenced, as all isolated RNA was reverse transcribed. Method: immunoSEQ multiplex PCR; TCRdb's copy keeps in-frame clones and lacks some. The table records roughly 500,000 clones, approximately 28% of them present only once. The material sequenced was naive CD4+ T cells from blood. The receptors derive from a man younger than 30 in good health.

Only a few counts were recorded for this clone. The V gene is TRBV7-2, the J gene TRBJ1-2; no firm D call. V gave up 3 bases and J gave up 3 bases, with 8 bases separating them. CDR3 length equals 13 residues. CDR1 and CDR2 (germline): SGHTA, FQGNSA. DNA for the CDR3: TGTGCCAGCAGCTTTGTTCCAGACTATGGCTACACCTTC. Its translation: CASSFVPDYGYTF. Full variable domain (rest looked up from reference TRBV7-2 and TRBJ1-2): GAGVSQSPSNKVTEKGKDVELRCDPISGHTALYWYRQSLGQGLEFLIYFQGNSAPDKSGLPSDRFSAERTGGSVSTLTIQRTQQEDSAVYLCASSFVPDYGYTFGSGTRLTVV.

V is TRBV18 and J is TRBJ2-1; TRBD2 agrees at 10 bases. CDR1 KGHSH and CDR2 LQKENI come from the germline V gene. This CDR3 is built from 14 residues. V trimming: 5 bases; J trimming: 5 bases; junction bases outside the gene matches: 3. As DNA, the CDR3 is TGTGCCAGCTCAACTACTAGCGGGGACAATGAGCAGTTCTTC. Translated, it gives CASSTTSGDNEQFF.

This clone was seen a few times. The V and J genes are TRBV4-3 and TRBJ2-3; D ambiguous. CDR3 length: 15 amino acids. CDR1 and CDR2 from the germline V gene are LGHNA and YSLEER. Between the trimmed V and J ends, which lost 4 bases and 5 bases, there was a span of 16 bases. This CDR3 is CASSPDLRRIDTQYF. The CDR3 region has the DNA TGCGCCAGCAGCCCCGACTTAAGAAGAATAGATACGCAGTATTTT.

The V and J genes are TRBV7-3 and TRBJ2-6; D is unresolved. The CDR3 runs to 16 residues. CDR1 is SGHTA and CDR2 is FQGTGA in the germline V gene. V was trimmed by 0 bases and J by 2 bases, leaving 8 bases between them. CDR3 nucleotide sequence: TGTGCCAGCAGCTTAACGGCCGGGCCTGGGGCCAACGTCCTGACTTTC. Translation gives CASSLTAGPGANVLTF.

The V gene is TRBV18, the J gene TRBJ2-3; 8 nucleotides agree with TRBD2. Looked up from germline, CDR1 is KGHSH and CDR2 is LQKENI. The V and J ends lost 6 bases and 6 bases, in that order; junction bases with no gene match: 8. This CDR3 contains 14 residues. The CDR3 here is CASSGLVFADTQYF. CDR3 bases: TGTGCCAGCTCGGGACTAGTATTCGCGGATACGCAGTATTTT.

In the case of this clone: At the DNA level, this CDR3 is encoded by other sequences in the same sample as well. The chain links TRBV29-1 to TRBJ2-6; D gene uncertain. The germline CDR1 and CDR2 sequences are SQVTM and ANQGSEA. The CDR3 covers 13 residues. Trimming stripped 4 bases from V and 1 base from J, with 5 bases between. The CDR3 coding sequence is TGCAGCGTTGCTTCTTCTGGGGCCAACGTCCTGACTTTC. It is translated as CSVASSGANVLTF.

The J gene is TRBJ2-2, the V gene TRBV29-1, with D possibly matching TRBD1 (7 bases). The CDR3 runs to 15 residues. Per the germline V gene, CDR1 is SQVTM and CDR2 is ANQGSEA. V was cut by 6 bases and J by 0 bases, with 14 bases left in between. CDR3 protein: CSVRGTEPNTGELFF. Written as DNA, the CDR3 is TGCAGCGTGCGCGGGACAGAGCCGAACACCGGGGAGCTGTTTTTT.

The chain recombines TRBV7-9 with TRBJ2-3, with a possible D match to TRBD2 (6 bases). With 4 bases removed from V and 0 bases from J, the gap between germline ends came to 14 bases. Germline-derived CDR1 and CDR2 are SEHNR and FQNEAQ (reference sequence). CDR3 length equals 16 residues. Here the CDR3 reads CASSSGAGTSTDTQYF. The CDR3 DNA follows: TGTGCCAGCAGCTCCGGGGCGGGGACTAGCACAGATACGCAGTATTTT.

The chain links TRBV15 to TRBJ2-7; D unresolved. The germline CDR1 and CDR2 sequences are LNHNV and YYDKDF (reference sequence). This CDR3 contains 14 residues. V gave up 1 base and J gave up 5 bases, with 12 bases separating them. The CDR3 spells CATSRGDTEDEQYF. Written as DNA, the CDR3 is TGTGCCACCAGCAGAGGTGACACTGAAGACGAGCAGTACTTC.

This clone was found a few times. The gene calls are TRBV2 and TRBJ2-3; no reliable D call. Germline V gene lookup returns CDR1 SNHLY and CDR2 FYNNEI. Deletions cut 4 bases from V and 8 bases from J, with 13 bases between. CDR3 length equals 13 residues. The CDR3 spells CASSVVGFLTQYF. CDR3 bases: TGTGCCAGCAGTGTTGTTGGATTCCTTACGCAGTATTTT.

About this clone itself: Different DNA sequences within this sample yield the same CDR3. The chain carries TRBV25-1 and TRBJ1-2; tentative D call: TRBD1 (5 bases). The CDR3 consists of 13 residues. Per the germline V gene, CDR1 is MGHDK and CDR2 is SYGVNS. V was pared by 3 bases and J by 3 bases, with 8 bases between. The CDR3: CASSEGLDYGYTF. In DNA form, the CDR3 reads TGTGCCAGCAGTGAGGGGCTCGACTATGGCTACACCTTC.

This clone has only a few counts. The chain uses TRBV30 and TRBJ2-5; D possibly corresponds to TRBD2 (5 bases). V was trimmed by 3 bases and J by 9 bases, leaving 14 bases between them. Germline lookup yields CDR1 GTSNPN and CDR2 SVGIG (reference sequence). The CDR3 is 12 amino acids. CDR3 nucleotides: TGTGCCTGGAGCGCCCGAACGGGGTCCCAGTACTTC. The encoded protein is CAWSARTGSQYF.

The chain uses TRBV28 and TRBJ2-7; the D gene is possibly TRBD1 (6 bases). The CDR3 runs to 13 residues. V lost 7 bases and J lost 7, with 17 bases in between. CDR1 and CDR2 from the germline V gene are MDHEN and SYDVKM. In DNA, the CDR3 is TGTGCCAGCAACTACAGGGTCTTGGGAGAGCAGTACTTC. Residues: CASNYRVLGEQYF.

Details on this clone: Other DNA sequences in this specimen translate into the identical CDR3. The rearrangement uses TRBV29-1 and TRBJ1-4; tentatively, D is TRBD1 (5 bases). Germline V lookup: CDR1 SQVTM, CDR2 ANQGSEA. The V and J ends lost 4 bases and 8 bases respectively, with 11 bases between them. The CDR3 runs to 12 residues. The CDR3 here is CSVVGGSEKLFF. The CDR3 nucleotides read TGCAGCGTTGTTGGGGGTTCGGAAAAACTGTTTTTT.

This chain links TRBV29-1 with TRBJ2-7; 7 positions match TRBD1. Germline V gene sequence: CDR1 SQVTM, CDR2 ANQGSEA. This CDR3 spans 12 amino acids. The trim removed 4 bases at V and 3 bases at J, leaving 3 bases unmatched. In DNA, the CDR3 is TGCAGCGTTGGGGGACAGAACTACGAGCAGTACTTC. Residues: CSVGGQNYEQYF.

A few counts support this clone. The sample contains more than one DNA sequence encoding this CDR3. This chain's CDR3 is CAWSVRGTDTQYF. DNA of the CDR3: TGTGCCTGGAGTGTTCGGGGGACAGATACGCAGTATTTT. The V call is TRBV30, the J call TRBJ2-3, with a possible D match to TRBD2 (6 bases). In germline, CDR1 is GTSNPN, CDR2 SVGIG (reference sequence). Trimming shortened V by 0 bases and J by 3 bases, and 7 bases separated the two germline ends. The CDR3 sequence is 13 residues long.

This clone was found a few times. The chain joins TRBV30 to TRBJ2-1; D is possibly TRBD2 (7 bases). V was trimmed by 6 bases and J by 1 base, leaving 16 bases between them. Germline V gene sequence: CDR1 GTSNPN, CDR2 SVGIG (reference sequence). This CDR3 comprises 15 residues. CDR3 in DNA: TGTGCCTGTGCCAGGGGCGGGAGTTCCTACAATGAGCAGTTCTTC. It specifies CACARGGSSYNEQFF. Together with reference TRBV30 and TRBJ2-1, the CDR3 gives the full variable domain: SQTIHQWPATLVQPVGSPLSLECTVEGTSNPNLYWYRQAAGRGLQLLFYSVGIGQISSEVPQNLSASRPQDRQFILSSKKLLLSDSGFYLCACARGGSSYNEQFFGPGTRLTVL.

J is TRBJ2-1 and V is TRBV29-1; possibly TRBD1 for D (11 bases). Germline V gene data show CDR1 as SQVTM and CDR2 as ANQGSEA. V was clipped by 4 bases and J by 6 bases, with 37 bases between them. The CDR3 has 21 amino acids. The CDR3 sequence is CSVVGRTGGSSSGSLGNEQFF. The CDR3 coding sequence is TGCAGCGTTGTGGGTCGGACAGGGGGCTCGTCTAGCGGGAGTTTAGGCAATGAGCAGTTCTTC.

The V call is TRBV29-1, the J call TRBJ2-1, with 13 bases matching TRBD2. The junction had 5 bases not matched to a gene; V was cut back by 7 bases and J by 8 bases. This CDR3 has 13 amino acids. Per germline, CDR1 SQVTM and CDR2 ANQGSEA. CDR3 sequence: CSARTSGRYEQFF. Here the CDR3 DNA reads TGCAGCGCCCGGACTAGCGGGAGATATGAGCAGTTCTTC.

This clone was picked up a small number of times. The chain links TRBV6-6 to TRBJ2-5; D is undetermined. Looked up from germline, CDR1 is MNHNY and CDR2 is SVGAGI (reference sequence). Between the trimmed V and J ends, which lost 6 bases and 1 base, there was a span of 15 bases. This CDR3 contains 15 residues. The CDR3 DNA follows: TGTGCCAGCAGCACCCCGAACGCGCCCCAAGAGACCCAGTACTTC. Protein: CASSTPNAPQETQYF.

As to this clone: Other nucleotide sequences from this sample produce the same CDR3. V usage is TRBV7-9 and J usage is TRBJ2-1; 7 nucleotides line up with TRBD2. The ends lost 2 bases at V and 1 base at J; junction bases unmatched: 2. The CDR3 has 15 residues. Germline CDR1 and CDR2: SEHNR and FQNEAQ (reference sequence). The CDR3 loop is CASSLRGSSYNEQFF. CDR3 in DNA: TGTGCCAGCAGCTTACGCGGGAGTTCCTACAATGAGCAGTTCTTC.

This clone has only a few counts. V and J are TRBV7-9 and TRBJ2-6, with D unresolved. This CDR3 region has 15 residues. V was pared by 5 bases and J by 1 base, with 9 bases between. Germline V gene data show CDR1 as SEHNR and CDR2 as FQNEAQ (reference sequence). CDR3 in amino acids: CASSRVGSGANVLTF. Here the CDR3 DNA reads TGTGCCAGCAGCCGAGTAGGGTCTGGGGCCAACGTCCTGACTTTC.

The chain uses TRBV30 and TRBJ2-2; TRBD2 matches at 15 bases. This CDR3 comprises 18 residues. V lost 2 bases, J lost 6 bases, and 10 bases stayed unmatched. CDR1 and CDR2 (germline): GTSNPN, SVGIG (reference sequence). In DNA, the CDR3 is TGTGCCTGGAGTACCCCGGGACTAGCGGGAGGTTTCGCCGGGGAGCTGTTTTTT. This codes for CAWSTPGLAGGFAGELFF.

There are a few counts of this clone. The J gene is TRBJ1-5, the V gene TRBV30, with D maybe TRBD1 (6 bases). Between the trimmed V and J ends, which lost 2 bases and 2 bases, there was a span of 25 bases. The CDR3 is 19 residues long. CDR1 GTSNPN and CDR2 SVGIG come from the germline V gene (reference sequence). The CDR3 reads CAWSPFNPLQGGGNQPQHF. CDR3 sequence (DNA): TGTGCCTGGAGTCCCTTTAACCCCTTACAGGGAGGCGGCAATCAGCCCCAGCATTTT.

This clone has more than one count but fewer than ten. The rearrangement uses TRBV9 and TRBJ2-5; no firm D call. Germline V gene data show CDR1 as SGDLS and CDR2 as YYNGEE. CDR3 length equals 15 residues. V was pared by 4 bases and J by 2 bases, with 15 bases between. In nucleotides, the CDR3 is TGTGCCAGCAGCCCAAAGCTACTTTCACAAGAGACCCAGTACTTC. Translating it yields CASSPKLLSQETQYF.

A few counts support this clone. The sample has other DNA sequences that encode this CDR3 too. The chain links TRBV29-1 to TRBJ2-1, with a tentative D call TRBD1 (6 bases). The CDR3 has 12 residues. Germline V gives CDR1 SQVTM, CDR2 ANQGSEA. V lost 6 bases to trimming and J lost 6 bases, with 12 bases between them. The CDR3 DNA sequence: TGCAGCGTGGGTACAGGGATCAATGAGCAGTTCTTC. Its protein is CSVGTGINEQFF.

This clone was recorded a few times. The chain joins TRBV7-9 to TRBJ2-7; 8 nucleotides line up with TRBD2. Trimming cost V 5 bases and J 5 bases; bases outside gene matches: 11. The germline V gene encodes CDR1 SEHNR and CDR2 FQNEAQ (reference sequence). CDR3 length: 15 amino acids. The CDR3 protein is CASSPIGGRWDEQYF. CDR3 nucleotides: TGTGCCAGCAGCCCTATTGGCGGGAGGTGGGACGAGCAGTACTTC.

This clone was detected only a few times. For the CDR3, the DNA is TGTGCCATCAGCCGAGCGGGAGGGAACACCGGGGAGCTGTTTTTT. This encodes CAISRAGGNTGELFF. The chain has TRBV10-3 and TRBJ2-2; 9 bases map to TRBD2. J gave up 1 base and V 6 bases, and 3 bases lay outside the gene matches. The germline gives CDR1 ENHRY, CDR2 SYGVKD. The CDR3 loop spans 15 amino acids.

J is TRBJ2-7 and V is TRBV15; TRBD2 aligns across 13 bases. This CDR3 is 18 amino acids long. Germline lookup yields CDR1 LNHNV and CDR2 YYDKDF (reference sequence). With V trimmed by 0 bases and J by 1 base, 6 bases remained unmatched. The DNA of the CDR3 is TGTGCCACCAGCAGAGATCTTGGACTAGCGGGAGTTTCCTACGAGCAGTACTTC. Translation gives CATSRDLGLAGVSYEQYF.